The 7 T cell receptor beta chains given below trace back to one sample, sequenced in a study of T-cell reconstitution after alpha-beta-depleted transplantation in children. Preparation of the TCRbeta library was carried out with unique molecular identifiers. TCRdb re-derived calls from the PCR reads in MiXCR, one entry per CDR3 protein. Of approximately 640,000 distinct CDR3 sequences in the sample, roughly 15% were seen once. The starting material was PBMCs from the stem cell graft donor, obtained from the stem cell graft. The receptor source for this set is a human donor who donated a stem cell graft to a child with acute myeloid leukemia.

This clonotype occurred many times. This chain joins TRBV20-1 and TRBJ2-1; TRBD2 matches at 8 bases. Germline CDR1 and CDR2: DFQATT and SNEGSKA (reference sequence). V shed 1 base, J shed 12 bases, and the junction held 5 bases outside the gene matches. The CDR3 length is 12 residues. CDR3 region: CSARATSGLQFF. CDR3 nucleotides: TGCAGTGCTAGAGCTACTAGCGGTCTGCAGTTCTTC.

The chain recombines TRBV11-2 with TRBJ2-3; no clear D gene. Trimming left V 5 bases short and J 2 bases short, with 11 bases between. Germline values: CDR1 SGHAT, CDR2 FQNNGV. The CDR3 is 14 residues long. The CDR3 nucleotides are TGTGCCAGCAGCCCCACCCGCCTCACAGATACGCAGTATTTT. Its protein product is CASSPTRLTDTQYF.

This clonotype was counted a few times. This chain uses TRBV6-6 with TRBJ2-5, with D possibly called TRBD1 or TRBD2 (6 bases each). From germline, CDR1 is MNHNY and CDR2 SVGAGI (reference sequence). The length of the CDR3 is 13 residues. Trimming shortened V by 10 bases and J by 1 base, and 13 bases separated the two germline ends. CDR3 sequence: CATARGLQETQYF. CDR3 nucleotide sequence: TGTGCCACGGCCCGGGGGCTCCAAGAGACCCAGTACTTC.

This clonotype has a handful of counts. The chain links TRBV5-1 to TRBJ2-1; D might be TRBD2 (5 bases). The ends were cut back, 1 base at V and 8 bases at J, with 19 bases in the middle. Germline CDR1 is SGHRS and CDR2 is YFSETQ. This CDR3 has 16 residues. The CDR3 here is CASSLSGRPYGDEQFF. CDR3 in DNA: TGCGCCAGCAGCTTGAGCGGCCGACCGTACGGGGATGAGCAGTTCTTC.

The V and J genes are TRBV20-1 and TRBJ1-2; no clear D. From germline, CDR1 is DFQATT and CDR2 SNEGSKA (reference sequence). The V end lost 1 base, the J end lost 7 bases, and 13 bases lay between the germline ends. The CDR3 spans 13 residues. This CDR3 is CSARGGTASGYTF. CDR3 DNA sequence: TGCAGTGCTAGAGGAGGTACGGCGAGTGGCTACACCTTC.

This clonotype was observed at least ten times. The chain combines TRBV12-3 or TRBV12-4 with TRBJ2-2; D is unclear. Trimming removed 5 bases at V and 3 bases at J, with 4 bases between. The CDR3 length is 12 residues. The CDR3 loop is CASSVHTGELFF. CDR3 in DNA: TGTGCCAGCAGTGTCCACACCGGGGAGCTGTTTTTT.

V and J are TRBV7-8 and TRBJ2-3; the match to TRBD1 covers 8 bases. V lost 3 bases to trimming and J lost 2 bases; unmatched junction nucleotides: 4. The germline CDR1 and CDR2 sequences are SGHVS and FQNEAQ. The CDR3 length is 15 residues. The CDR3 loop is CASSFTRGPTDTQYF. The CDR3 DNA follows: TGTGCCAGCAGCTTTACCAGGGGGCCCACAGATACGCAGTATTTT.